Listed below are T cell receptor beta chains from one sample, sequenced in a study of blood T cell repertoires in COVID-19. TCRdb keeps only in-frame clones here, not all; method: immunoSEQ multiplex PCR. The table includes 75,000 to 90,000 clones, around 82% detected once. The source material was peripheral blood. These receptor sequences come from a man aged 55 to 70 with COVID-19, enrolled during active disease. CDR3s include the opening cysteine and the closing phenylalanine or tryptophan. The D gene is left open where the match is weak. Part of the rows lack a size; the others show once, few, many or a class for expanded clones.

clone size: .; D gene: TRBD1; J gene: TRBJ1-2; V gene: TRBV5-1; CDR3 length: 13; CDR3 DNA: TGCGCCAGCAGCTTGGGAGGGGGCTTTGGCTACACCTTC; CDR3 protein: CASSLGGGFGYTF
clone size: .; D gene: .; J gene: TRBJ1-1; V gene: TRBV10-1; CDR3 length: 8; CDR3 DNA: TGCGCCAGCCGGGGAGCTTTCTTT; CDR3 protein: CASRGAFF
clone size: .; D gene: TRBD2; J gene: TRBJ2-1; V gene: TRBV7-8; CDR3 length: 15; CDR3 DNA: TGTGCCAGCAGCCAAACTAGCGGGATTGGAAATGAGCAGTTCTTC; CDR3 protein: CASSQTSGIGNEQFF
clone size: .; D gene: TRBD1; J gene: TRBJ1-5; V gene: TRBV2; CDR3 length: 16; CDR3 DNA: TGTGCCAGCACCTCAGACTTTGACAGGGAAGGTCAGCCCCAGCATTTT; CDR3 protein: CASTSDFDREGQPQHF
clone size: .; D gene: .; J gene: TRBJ2-5; V gene: TRBV5-5; CDR3 length: 14; CDR3 DNA: TGTGCCAGCAGCTGGACCTCAGGGGAAGAGACCCAGTACTTC; CDR3 protein: CASSWTSGEETQYF
clone size: .; D gene: .; J gene: TRBJ1-1; V gene: TRBV7-9; CDR3 length: 14; CDR3 DNA: TGTGCCAGCAGCTTAAGGCAGGGAAACACTGAAGCTTTCTTT; CDR3 protein: CASSLRQGNTEAFF
clone size: .; D gene: .; J gene: TRBJ1-4; V gene: TRBV18; CDR3 length: 15; CDR3 DNA: TGTGCCAGCTCGCCCCGGGGGGCAACTAATGAAAAACTGTTTTTT; CDR3 protein: CASSPRGATNEKLFF
clone size: .; D gene: TRBD2; J gene: TRBJ2-5; V gene: TRBV3-1/TRBV3-2; CDR3 length: 15; CDR3 DNA: TGTGCCAGCAGCCAATCTAGCGGGAGGGGGGAGACCCAGTACTTC; CDR3 protein: CASSQSSGRGETQYF
clone size: .; D gene: .; J gene: TRBJ2-7; V gene: TRBV11-3; CDR3 length: 13; CDR3 DNA: TGTGCCAGCAGCTTTAGCGGCAGCTACGAGCAGTACTTC; CDR3 protein: CASSFSGSYEQYF
clone size: .; D gene: TRBD2; J gene: TRBJ2-1; V gene: TRBV2; CDR3 length: 16; CDR3 DNA: TGTGCCAGCAGTGAAGCAAAGACTAGCGAACACAATGAGCAGTTCTTC; CDR3 protein: CASSEAKTSEHNEQFF
clone size: few; D gene: TRBD2; J gene: TRBJ2-1; V gene: TRBV5-4; CDR3 length: 15; CDR3 DNA: TGTGCCAGCAGCTTGGCGGGACTAGCGGGAGGTGAGCAGTTCTTC; CDR3 protein: CASSLAGLAGGEQFF
clone size: .; D gene: .; J gene: TRBJ1-5; V gene: TRBV7-8; CDR3 length: 16; CDR3 DNA: TGTGCCAGCAGCTTAGTCCCGGGGAATAGCAATCAGCCCCAGCATTTT; CDR3 protein: CASSLVPGNSNQPQHF
clone size: .; D gene: .; J gene: TRBJ1-6; V gene: TRBV6-1; CDR3 length: 15; CDR3 DNA: TGTGCCAGCAGTGAAGGGGAAAACAGGCGATCACCCCTCCACTTT; CDR3 protein: CASSEGENRRSPLHF
clone size: .; D gene: .; J gene: TRBJ1-5; V gene: TRBV20-1; CDR3 length: 11; CDR3 DNA: TGCAGTGCTTTCGGGAATCAGCCCCAGCATTTT; CDR3 protein: CSAFGNQPQHF
clone size: .; D gene: TRBD2; J gene: TRBJ2-2; V gene: TRBV7-9; CDR3 length: 17; CDR3 DNA: TGTGCCAGCAGCTCCCCCTATGGGGGGGGGAAGGCCGGGGAGCTGTTTTTT; CDR3 protein: CASSSPYGGGKAGELFF
clone size: .; D gene: .; J gene: TRBJ1-4; V gene: TRBV19; CDR3 length: 15; CDR3 DNA: TGTGCCAGTAGTATTCTGGGGCCAACTAATGAAAAACTGTTTTTT; CDR3 protein: CASSILGPTNEKLFF
clone size: .; D gene: .; J gene: TRBJ1-3; V gene: TRBV5-7; CDR3 length: 17; CDR3 DNA: TGTGCCAGCAGCTTGGGGGAGTGCACCTTCTCTGGAAACACCATATATTTT; CDR3 protein: CASSLGECTFSGNTIYF
clone size: few; D gene: .; J gene: TRBJ1-4; V gene: TRBV30; CDR3 length: 12; CDR3 DNA: TGTGCCTGGAGCCAGGCTTCGGAAAAACTGTTTTTT; CDR3 protein: CAWSQASEKLFF
clone size: .; D gene: .; J gene: TRBJ2-2; V gene: TRBV24-1; CDR3 length: 12; CDR3 DNA: TGTGCCGCCGGACAGAACACCGGGGAGCTGTTTTTT; CDR3 protein: CAAGQNTGELFF
clone size: .; D gene: .; J gene: TRBJ1-2; V gene: TRBV20-1; CDR3 length: 14; CDR3 DNA: TGCAGTGCTAGTGGGCCAGGGCCTAACTATGGCTACACCTTC; CDR3 protein: CSASGPGPNYGYTF
clone size: .; D gene: TRBD1; J gene: TRBJ2-7; V gene: TRBV7-8; CDR3 length: 15; CDR3 DNA: TGTGCCAGCAGCCAGTCGGGACAGGGGATCCGCGAGCAGTACTTC; CDR3 protein: CASSQSGQGIREQYF
clone size: many; D gene: .; J gene: TRBJ2-3; V gene: TRBV11-2; CDR3 length: 12; CDR3 DNA: TGTGCCAGCAGCTTAGTGTCGGATACGCAGTATTTT; CDR3 protein: CASSLVSDTQYF
clone size: .; D gene: .; J gene: TRBJ1-1; V gene: TRBV27; CDR3 length: 15; CDR3 DNA: TGTGCCAGCAGTCCCCGAGGCGGGTGGGGCACTGAAGCTTTCTTT; CDR3 protein: CASSPRGGWGTEAFF
clone size: .; D gene: TRBD1; J gene: TRBJ2-2; V gene: TRBV10-3; CDR3 length: 14; CDR3 DNA: TGTGCCATGGGGAGGACAGGGGTTGGCGGGGAGCTGTTTTTT; CDR3 protein: CAMGRTGVGGELFF